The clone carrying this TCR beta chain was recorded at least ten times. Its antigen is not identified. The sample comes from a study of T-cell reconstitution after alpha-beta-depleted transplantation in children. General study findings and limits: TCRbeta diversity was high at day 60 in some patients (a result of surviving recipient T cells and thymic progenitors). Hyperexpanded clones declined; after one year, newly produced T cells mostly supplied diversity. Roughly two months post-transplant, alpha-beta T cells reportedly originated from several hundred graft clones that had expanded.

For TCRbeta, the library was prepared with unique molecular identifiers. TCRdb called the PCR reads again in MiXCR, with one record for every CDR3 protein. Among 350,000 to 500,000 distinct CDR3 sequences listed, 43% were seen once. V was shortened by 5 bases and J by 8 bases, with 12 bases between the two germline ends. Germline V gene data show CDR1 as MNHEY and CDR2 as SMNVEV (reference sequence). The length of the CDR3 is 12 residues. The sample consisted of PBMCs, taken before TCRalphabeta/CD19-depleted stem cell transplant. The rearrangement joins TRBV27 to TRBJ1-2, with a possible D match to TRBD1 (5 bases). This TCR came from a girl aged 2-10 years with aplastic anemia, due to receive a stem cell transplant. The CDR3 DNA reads TGTGCCAGCAGTACCCCGGGGGGGGGCTACACCTTC. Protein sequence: CASSTPGGGYTF.